This T cell receptor (beta chain) was obtained from a study of shared clonotypes between healthy human individuals. About the research overall: CD4 naive and CD4 memory each took three plates per donor, while CD8 naive took two and CD8 memory one. Study-wide points: Shared across a few donors were 4% to 6% of the naive CD4 clonotypes.

Germline values: CDR1 MNHEY, CDR2 SMNVEV (reference sequence). This CDR3 region has 21 residues. J gave up 5 bases and V 5 bases, and 23 bases lay outside the gene matches. A note on this clone: Its specificity is unknown.

Per sorted-subset replicate PCR, input was around 220 ng DNA, representing about 29,000 T cell genomes. Clones were sequenced by immunoSEQ multiplex PCR, and TCRdb holds only the in-frame ones, with some missing. The sample consists of about 2.2 million clones, just over 90% of them appearing once. CD45RO-negative CD8 cells positively selected for CCR7 made up the naive population, which excluded terminally differentiated effector memory CD45RA+ cells. The sequence was collected from a man between 18 and 35 years old in good health. Some clones in this sample may be carry-over from other donors' samples. Source material: naive CD8+ T cells from PBMCs. The rearrangement uses TRBV27 and TRBJ2-2, with 10 bases that match TRBD2. The CDR3 loop is CASSPRDSRALAGDNTGELFF. Written as DNA, the CDR3 is TGTGCCAGCAGTCCCCGGGACAGCCGTGCGCTAGCGGGAGATAATACCGGGGAGCTGTTTTTT.